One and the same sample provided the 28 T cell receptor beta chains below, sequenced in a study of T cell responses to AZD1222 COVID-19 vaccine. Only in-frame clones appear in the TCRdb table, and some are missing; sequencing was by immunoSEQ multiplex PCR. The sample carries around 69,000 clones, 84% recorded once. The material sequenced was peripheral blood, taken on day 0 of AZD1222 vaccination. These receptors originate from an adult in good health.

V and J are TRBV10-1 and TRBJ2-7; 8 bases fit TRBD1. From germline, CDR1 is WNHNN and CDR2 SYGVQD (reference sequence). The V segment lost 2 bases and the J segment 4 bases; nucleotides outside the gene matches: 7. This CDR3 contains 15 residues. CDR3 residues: CASSEGQGATYEQYF. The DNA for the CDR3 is TGCGCCAGCAGTGAGGGACAGGGAGCAACTTACGAGCAGTACTTC.

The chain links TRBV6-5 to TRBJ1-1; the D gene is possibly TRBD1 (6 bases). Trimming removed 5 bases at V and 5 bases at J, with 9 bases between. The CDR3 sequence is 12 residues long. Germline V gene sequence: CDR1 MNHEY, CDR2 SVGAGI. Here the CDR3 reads CASSQGLTEAFF. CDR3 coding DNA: TGTGCCAGCAGTCAGGGGCTGACTGAAGCTTTCTTT.

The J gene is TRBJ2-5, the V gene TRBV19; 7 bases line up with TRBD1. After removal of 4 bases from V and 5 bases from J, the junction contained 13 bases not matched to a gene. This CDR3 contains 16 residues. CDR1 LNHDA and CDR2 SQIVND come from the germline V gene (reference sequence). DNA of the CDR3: TGTGCCAGTAGTACCGACAGGGATTACCTGGGGGAGACCCAGTACTTC. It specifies CASSTDRDYLGETQYF.

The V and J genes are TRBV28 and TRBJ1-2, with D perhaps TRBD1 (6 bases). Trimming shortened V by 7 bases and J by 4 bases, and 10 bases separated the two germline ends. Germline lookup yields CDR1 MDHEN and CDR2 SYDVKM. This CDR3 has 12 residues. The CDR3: CASTTGPYGYTF. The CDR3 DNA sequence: TGTGCCAGCACTACAGGGCCCTATGGCTACACCTTC.

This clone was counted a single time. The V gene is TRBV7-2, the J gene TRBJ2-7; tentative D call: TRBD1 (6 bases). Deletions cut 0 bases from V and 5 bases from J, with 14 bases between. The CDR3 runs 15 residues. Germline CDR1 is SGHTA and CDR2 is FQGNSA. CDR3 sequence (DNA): TGTGCCAGCAGCTTAGCACAGGGAACCCCCCACGAGCAGTACTTC. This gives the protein CASSLAQGTPHEQYF.

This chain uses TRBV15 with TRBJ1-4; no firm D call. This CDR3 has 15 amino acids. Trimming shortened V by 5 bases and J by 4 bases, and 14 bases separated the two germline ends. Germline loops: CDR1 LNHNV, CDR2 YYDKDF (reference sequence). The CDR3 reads CATSLSAGSNEKLFF. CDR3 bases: TGTGCCACCAGCTTATCGGCGGGTAGTAATGAAAAACTGTTTTTT.

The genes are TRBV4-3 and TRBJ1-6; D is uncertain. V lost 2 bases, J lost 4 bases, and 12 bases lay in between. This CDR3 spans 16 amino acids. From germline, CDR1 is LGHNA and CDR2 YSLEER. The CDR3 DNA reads TGCGCCAGCAGCCAAATCCGGCAGGCGTATAATTCACCCCTCCACTTT. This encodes CASSQIRQAYNSPLHF.

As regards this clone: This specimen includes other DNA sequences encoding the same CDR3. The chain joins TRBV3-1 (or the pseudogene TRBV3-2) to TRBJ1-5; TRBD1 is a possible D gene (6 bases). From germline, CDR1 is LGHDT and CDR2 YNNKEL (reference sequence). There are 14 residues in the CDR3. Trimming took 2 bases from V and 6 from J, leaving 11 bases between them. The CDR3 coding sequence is TGTGCCAGCAGCCAATCGTTACAGGGTCAGCCCCAGCATTTT. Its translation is CASSQSLQGQPQHF.

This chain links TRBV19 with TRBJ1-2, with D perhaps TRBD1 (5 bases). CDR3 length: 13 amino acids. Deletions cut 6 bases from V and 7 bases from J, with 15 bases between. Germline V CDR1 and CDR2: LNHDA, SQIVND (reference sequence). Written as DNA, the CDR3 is TGTGCCAGTAGACGGTTGACCCAGGGTGGCTACACCTTC. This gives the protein CASRRLTQGGYTF.

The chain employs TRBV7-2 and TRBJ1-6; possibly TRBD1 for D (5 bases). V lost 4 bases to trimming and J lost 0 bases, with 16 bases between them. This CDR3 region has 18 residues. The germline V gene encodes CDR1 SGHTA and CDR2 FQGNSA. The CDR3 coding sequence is TGTGCCAGCAGCTCGCCGGGCAGGACAAGCTCCTATAATTCACCCCTCCACTTT. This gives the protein CASSSPGRTSSYNSPLHF.

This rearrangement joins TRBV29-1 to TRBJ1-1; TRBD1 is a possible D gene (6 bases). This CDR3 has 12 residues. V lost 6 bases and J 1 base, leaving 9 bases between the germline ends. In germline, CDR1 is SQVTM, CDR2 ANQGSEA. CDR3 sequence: CSVGGQNTEAFF. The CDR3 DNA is TGCAGCGTGGGGGGACAGAACACTGAAGCTTTCTTT.

The CDR3 protein is CASSPRTERETQYF. In DNA, the CDR3 is TGTGCCAGCAGCCCGAGGACAGAGAGGGAGACCCAGTACTTC. V usage is TRBV5-4 and J usage is TRBJ2-5; D is possibly TRBD1 (6 bases). The CDR3 is 14 residues long. V was clipped by 4 bases and J by 5 bases, with 15 bases between them. In germline, CDR1 is SGHNT, CDR2 YYREEE (reference sequence).

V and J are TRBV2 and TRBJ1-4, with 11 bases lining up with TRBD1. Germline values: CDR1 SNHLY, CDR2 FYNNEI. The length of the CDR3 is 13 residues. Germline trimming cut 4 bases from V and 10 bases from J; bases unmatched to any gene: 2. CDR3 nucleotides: TGTGCCAGCAGTGCGGGACAGGGGGGAAAACTGTTTTTT. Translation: CASSAGQGGKLFF.

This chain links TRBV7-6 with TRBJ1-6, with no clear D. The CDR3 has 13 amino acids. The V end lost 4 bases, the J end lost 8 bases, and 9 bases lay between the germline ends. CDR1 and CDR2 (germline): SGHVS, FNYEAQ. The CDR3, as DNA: TGTGCCAGCAGCTCCTGGGCAGATTCACCCCTCCACTTT. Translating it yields CASSSWADSPLHF.

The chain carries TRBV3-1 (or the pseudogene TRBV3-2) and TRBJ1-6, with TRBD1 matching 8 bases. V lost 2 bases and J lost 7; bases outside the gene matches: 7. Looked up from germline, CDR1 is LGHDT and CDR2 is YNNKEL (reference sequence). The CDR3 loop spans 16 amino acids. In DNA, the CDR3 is TGTGCCAGCAGCCAACAGATGACAGGGGACAATTCACCCCTCCACTTT. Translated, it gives CASSQQMTGDNSPLHF.

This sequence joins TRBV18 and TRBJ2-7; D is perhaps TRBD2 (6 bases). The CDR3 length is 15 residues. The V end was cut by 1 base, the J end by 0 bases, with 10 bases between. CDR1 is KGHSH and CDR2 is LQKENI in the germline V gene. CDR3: CASSPLGGSSYEQYF. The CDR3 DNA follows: TGTGCCAGCTCACCACTTGGGGGGAGCTCCTACGAGCAGTACTTC.

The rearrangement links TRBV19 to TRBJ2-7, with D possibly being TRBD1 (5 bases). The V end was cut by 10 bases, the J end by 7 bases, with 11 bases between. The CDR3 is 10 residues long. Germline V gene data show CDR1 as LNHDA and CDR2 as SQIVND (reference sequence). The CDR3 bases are TGTGCCACCCGCCAGGGAGAGCAGTACTTC. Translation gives CATRQGEQYF.

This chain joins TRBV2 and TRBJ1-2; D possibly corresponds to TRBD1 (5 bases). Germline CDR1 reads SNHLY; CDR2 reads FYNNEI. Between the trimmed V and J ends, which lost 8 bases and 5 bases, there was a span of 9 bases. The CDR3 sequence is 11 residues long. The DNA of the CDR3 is TGTGCCAGCTCCTGGGGGTATGGCTACACCTTC. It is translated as CASSWGYGYTF.

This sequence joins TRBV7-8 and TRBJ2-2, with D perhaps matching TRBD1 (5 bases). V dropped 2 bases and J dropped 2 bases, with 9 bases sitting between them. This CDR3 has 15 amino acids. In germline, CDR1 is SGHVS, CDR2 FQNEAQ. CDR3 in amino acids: CASSLKTANTGELFF. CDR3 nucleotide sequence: TGTGCCAGCAGCTTAAAGACAGCAAACACCGGGGAGCTGTTTTTT.

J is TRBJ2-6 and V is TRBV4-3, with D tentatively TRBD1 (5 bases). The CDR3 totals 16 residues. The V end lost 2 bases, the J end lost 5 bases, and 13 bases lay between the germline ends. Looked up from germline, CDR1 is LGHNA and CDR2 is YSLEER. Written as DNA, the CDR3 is TGCGCCAGCAGCCAAAGGGGAAAGGGCTGGGCCAACGTCCTGACTTTC. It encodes CASSQRGKGWANVLTF.

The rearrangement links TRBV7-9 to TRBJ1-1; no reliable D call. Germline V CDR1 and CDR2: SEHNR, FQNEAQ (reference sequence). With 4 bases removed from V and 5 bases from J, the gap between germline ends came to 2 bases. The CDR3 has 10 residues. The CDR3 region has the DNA TGTGCCAGCAGCTCGACTGAAGCTTTCTTT. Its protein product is CASSSTEAFF.

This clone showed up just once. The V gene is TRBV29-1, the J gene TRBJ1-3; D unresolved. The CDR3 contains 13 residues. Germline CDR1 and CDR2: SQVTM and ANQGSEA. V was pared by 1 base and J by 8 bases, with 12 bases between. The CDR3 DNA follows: TGCAGCGTTGAAGGGTCAACACCCGACACCATATATTTT. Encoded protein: CSVEGSTPDTIYF. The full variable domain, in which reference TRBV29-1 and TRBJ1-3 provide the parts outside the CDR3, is SAVISQKPSRDICQRGTSLTIQCQVDSQVTMMFWYRQQPGQSLTLIATANQGSEATYESGFVIDKFPISRPNLTFSTLTVSNMSPEDSSIYLCSVEGSTPDTIYFGEGSWLTVV.

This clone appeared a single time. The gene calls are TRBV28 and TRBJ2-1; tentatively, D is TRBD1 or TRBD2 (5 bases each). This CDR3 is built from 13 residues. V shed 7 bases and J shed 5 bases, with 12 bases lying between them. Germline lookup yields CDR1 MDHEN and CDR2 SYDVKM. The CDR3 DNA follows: TGTGCCAGCAATACGGGGCCCCACAATGAGCAGTTCTTC. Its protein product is CASNTGPHNEQFF.

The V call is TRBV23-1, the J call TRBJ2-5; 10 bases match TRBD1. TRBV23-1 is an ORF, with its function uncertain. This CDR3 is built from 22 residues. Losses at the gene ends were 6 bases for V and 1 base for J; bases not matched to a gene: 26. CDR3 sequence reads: CASSRGRGSGTGVFVAQETQYF. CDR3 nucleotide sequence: TGCGCCAGCAGCAGAGGCAGAGGTTCCGGGACAGGGGTCTTTGTAGCCCAAGAGACCCAGTACTTC.

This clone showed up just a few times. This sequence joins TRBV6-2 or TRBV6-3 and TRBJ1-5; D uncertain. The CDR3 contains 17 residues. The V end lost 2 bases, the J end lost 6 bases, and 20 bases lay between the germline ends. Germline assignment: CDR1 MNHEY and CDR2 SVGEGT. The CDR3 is CASSYPPERLDGQPQHF. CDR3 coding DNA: TGTGCCAGCAGTTACCCCCCCGAGAGGTTGGATGGTCAGCCCCAGCATTTT.

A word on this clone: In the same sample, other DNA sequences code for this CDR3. In DNA, the CDR3 is TGTGCCAGTAGTATCCGGGACAGCAATCAGCCCCAGCATTTT. Translated, it gives CASSIRDSNQPQHF. The rearrangement joins TRBV19 to TRBJ1-5; perhaps TRBD1 as D (5 bases). CDR1 and CDR2 from the germline V gene are LNHDA and SQIVND (reference sequence). This CDR3 is built from 14 residues. V was shortened by 3 bases and J by 1 base, with 7 bases between the two germline ends.

The CDR3 region has the DNA TGTGCCAGCAGTCTCGAAAGTTCCTACACTGAAGCTTTCTTT. Protein: CASSLESSYTEAFF. This chain connects TRBV6-2 or TRBV6-3 to TRBJ1-1, with unresolved D. The CDR3 length is 14 residues. Trimming cost V 5 bases and J 3 bases, with 13 bases left between them. Germline V gene data show CDR1 as MNHEY and CDR2 as SVGEGT.

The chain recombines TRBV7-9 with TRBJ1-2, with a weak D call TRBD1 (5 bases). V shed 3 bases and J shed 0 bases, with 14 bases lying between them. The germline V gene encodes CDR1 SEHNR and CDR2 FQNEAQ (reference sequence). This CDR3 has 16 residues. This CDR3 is CASSFSRDASNYGYTF. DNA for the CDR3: TGTGCCAGCAGCTTCAGTAGGGACGCTTCTAACTATGGCTACACCTTC.